This TCR beta chain was captured in a study of blood T cell repertoires in COVID-19. Turning to the study itself: Italy, Spain and the United States were the sources of the convalescent and acute COVID-19 samples. Sample material is recorded as cDNA or gDNA derived from T cells, B-cell-depleted T cells, or PBMCs.

This CDR3 contains 15 residues. The germline V gene has CDR1 MNHEY and CDR2 SMNVEV (reference sequence). Trimming took off 8 bases at V and 4 bases at J, with 20 bases between the two ends. The authors' processing: Using reference gene primer amplification, nucleated cell counts were estimated. Sequenced by immunoSEQ multiplex PCR; TCRdb stores in-frame clones only, minus some. V and J calls and clone size are those listed in that table; D and trimming were worked out from the DNA. Among over 100,000 clones, 80% to 90% were seen once, and the ten largest hold about 16%. The sample holds a few counts of this clone.

The TCR was taken from a man aged 50 to 59 with acute or convalescent COVID-19. The chain couples TRBV27 to TRBJ1-1; perhaps TRBD1 as D (6 bases). The sequenced sample consisted of peripheral blood. Here the CDR3 reads CASVPYSGAPTEAFF. For the CDR3, the DNA is TGTGCCAGCGTCCCATATTCAGGGGCGCCCACTGAAGCTTTCTTT.